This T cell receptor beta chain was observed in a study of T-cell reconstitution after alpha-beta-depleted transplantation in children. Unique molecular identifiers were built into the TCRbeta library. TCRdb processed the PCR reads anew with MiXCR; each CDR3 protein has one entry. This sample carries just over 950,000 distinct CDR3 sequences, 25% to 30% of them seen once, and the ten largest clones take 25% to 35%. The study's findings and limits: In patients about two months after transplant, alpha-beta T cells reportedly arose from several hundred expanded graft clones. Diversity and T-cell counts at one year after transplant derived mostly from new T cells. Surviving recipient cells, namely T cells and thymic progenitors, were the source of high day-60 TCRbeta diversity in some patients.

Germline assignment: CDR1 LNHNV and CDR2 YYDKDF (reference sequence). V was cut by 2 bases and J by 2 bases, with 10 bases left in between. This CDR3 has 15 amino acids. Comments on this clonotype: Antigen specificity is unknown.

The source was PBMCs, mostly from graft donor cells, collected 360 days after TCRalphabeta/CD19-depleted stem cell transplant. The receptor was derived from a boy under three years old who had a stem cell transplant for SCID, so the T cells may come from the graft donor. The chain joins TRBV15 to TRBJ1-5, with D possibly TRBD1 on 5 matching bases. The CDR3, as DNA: TGTGCCACCAGCAGATTGGGGGTTGGCAATCAGCCCCAGCATTTT. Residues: CATSRLGVGNQPQHF.